This TCR beta chain was sequenced for a study of CD8+ T cells in alopecia areata (dated by TCRdb to about 2018). At the level of the whole study: Skin from C3H/HeJ donors aged 6-12 months with spontaneous alopecia was grafted onto female C3H/HeJ recipients aged roughly 6-10 weeks. To study T cell clonal expansion in alopecia areata, the researchers applied high-throughput TCRbeta sequencing to both the C3H/HeJ mouse model and human patients. Human TCRbeta sequencing covered scalp tissue and sorted CD4+ and CD8+ peripheral blood T cells from patchy and totalis/universalis alopecia areata patients and healthy controls. Scalp clonality was compared across normal scalp (n=4), patchy alopecia areata scalp (n=8), and alopecia totalis/universalis scalp (n=8). RNA was extracted with the PAXgene miRNA kit for fixed scalp, the miRNeasy kit for PBMCs, and the RNeasy kit for mouse skin. Amplification of TCRbeta CDR3 regions was done by immunoSEQ multiplex PCR using 35 Vbeta forward primers and 13 Jbeta reverse primers.

This clone occurred a few times. Its antigen remains unidentified. For this mouse receptor, gene names and germline sequences are murine. Coverage ceases 4 residues before the CDR3 finishes, and the germline J gene fills in the end. Based on the germline V gene, the CDR1 and CDR2 sequences are NSHNY and SYGAGN. The CDR3, from cysteine to phenylalanine, totals 13 residues. Shown are 27 bases from within the CDR3, in frame from base 1. The junction carries 7 bases between V and J, which are trimmed by 2 bases and 2 bases respectively. Libraries came from the immunoSEQ multiplex PCR assay. RNA was extracted from all samples and reverse transcribed into cDNA as template for TCR sequencing. First-strand cDNA was synthesized with SuperScript III using a 2:1 mix of oligo-dT and random hexamers. Amplification bias was assessed with a synthetic immune receptor repertoire, and residual bias was removed computationally. Libraries were sequenced on Illumina HiSeq using 60 bp reads that covered the CDR3 and were read from J toward V. The study's processing was this. Raw reads were preprocessed to remove errors, and CDR3 was defined by IMGT conventions from the conserved cysteine to phenylalanine. Clonality was calculated as 1 minus Shannon entropy normalized by log2 of the number of productive unique TCRs. Whether scalp clones were CD4 or CD8 was inferred by matching scalp TCRbeta sequences against CD4 and CD8 repertoires sorted from blood. The table comes from immuneACCESS by way of TCRdb, which keeps in-frame sequences with V and J called. Part of the clones is missing from these tables; in studies checked, under half for an unresolved V gene and the rest for unknown reasons. V, J and clone size were drawn from that table, and D and trimming were deduced from the DNA. This sample includes roughly 260,000 clones, and none of them was observed just once. The top ten hold 0.9% to 1.5% of the sample.

The full study reports these points: Unlike mouse skin, which is dominated by gammadelta T cells, normal human skin has resident alphabeta T cells that are also sequenced, and this complicates analysis of the scalp TCR repertoire. Higher clonality and more expanded CD8+ clones were observed in lesional scalp than in normal scalp, particularly in alopecia totalis/universalis, a finding suggestive of antigenic drive. Shared TCR sequences between patients were less evident than in mice, which may be partly attributable to HLA diversity in the patient population.

Cells from pooled mouse cutaneous lymph nodes were stained for CD4, CD8alpha, NKG2D, NKG2ACE and other markers and then sorted on a BD Influx. The sequence was collected from a C3H/HeJ mouse with alopecia areata. Regarding MHC type, mice of this strain are H2-k. Sequenced: CD4+ T cells sorted from a lymph node. The chain is made from TRBV13-1 and TRBJ1-2; no D gene is confidently identified. CDR3 protein: CASSDQHNSDYTF. The CDR3 DNA, read in part, is TGTGCCAGCAGTGACCAGCACAACTCC.